Listed here are 27 T cell receptor beta chains from one sample, sequenced in a study of blood T cell repertoires in COVID-19. Profiling relied on immunoSEQ multiplex PCR, and the TCRdb table lists in-frame clones only, not all of them. The sample lists about 95,000 clones, 75% to 95% seen once, with under 5% in the top ten. The specimen sequenced was peripheral blood. Every receptor here comes from a woman aged 45-59 years in a cohort sampled during active COVID-19.

This sequence joins TRBV3-1 (or the pseudogene TRBV3-2) and TRBJ2-1; D is undetermined. This CDR3 has 15 amino acids. Germline assignment: CDR1 LGHDT and CDR2 YNNKEL (reference sequence). V was trimmed by 0 bases and J by 1 base, leaving 7 bases between them. The CDR3 region has the DNA TGTGCCAGCAGCCAAGATGGGCAGTCCTACAATGAGCAGTTCTTC. Residues: CASSQDGQSYNEQFF.

V gene TRBV6-5 combines with J gene TRBJ1-6, with D perhaps matching TRBD1 (6 bases). The ends were cut back, 4 bases at V and 7 bases at J, with 14 bases in the middle. Per the germline V gene, CDR1 is MNHEY and CDR2 is SVGAGI. This CDR3 contains 15 residues. Here the CDR3 reads CASSSSGGRNSPLHF. For the CDR3, the DNA is TGTGCCAGCAGTTCCTCGGGGGGGCGGAATTCACCCCTCCACTTT.

The chain recombines TRBV19 with TRBJ1-5; 7 bases agree with TRBD1. The V gene end was trimmed by 3 bases and the J gene end by 7 bases; junction bases not matched to a gene: 6. From germline, CDR1 is LNHDA and CDR2 SQIVND (reference sequence). CDR3 size: 14 residues. This CDR3 is CASSINRGWQPQHF. DNA of the CDR3: TGTGCCAGTAGTATCAACAGGGGATGGCAGCCCCAGCATTTT. The full variable domain, rest sourced from reference TRBV19 and TRBJ1-5, is DGGITQSPKYLFRKEGQNVTLSCEQNLNHDAMYWYRQDPGQGLRLIYYSQIVNDFQKGDIAEGYSVSREKKESFPLTVTSAQKNPTAFYLCASSINRGWQPQHFGDGTRLSIL.

This clone is a singleton in its sample. The gene calls are TRBV5-4 and TRBJ2-1; TRBD1 matches at 7 bases. Germline CDR1 is SGHNT and CDR2 is YYREEE (reference sequence). Trimming cost V 4 bases and J 0 bases; bases outside gene matches: 16. This CDR3 spans 19 amino acids. CDR3 DNA: TGTGCCAGCAGCACGAAGGTACAGGGGTCCCTTAGCTCCTACAATGAGCAGTTCTTC. Residues: CASSTKVQGSLSSYNEQFF.

The chain joins TRBV6-5 to TRBJ2-2, with 9 bases matching TRBD2. Germline values: CDR1 MNHEY, CDR2 SVGAGI. The CDR3 is 15 amino acids. V dropped 7 bases and J dropped 7; count of bases not matched to a gene: 10. In DNA form, the CDR3 reads TGTGCCAGCAACTTATGGGGTAGCGGGGGCGGGGAGCTGTTTTTT. Residues: CASNLWGSGGGELFF.

The J gene is TRBJ2-3, the V gene TRBV5-1; 8 bases are shared with TRBD1. J was trimmed by 0 bases and V by 4 bases; bases with no gene match: 7. The CDR3 contains 16 residues. Per the germline V gene, CDR1 is SGHRS and CDR2 is YFSETQ. CDR3: CASSLGTGPSTDTQYF. DNA for the CDR3: TGCGCCAGCAGCCTGGGGACAGGACCTAGCACAGATACGCAGTATTTT.

The chain links TRBV19 to TRBJ1-2; 9 bases are a match to TRBD1. The CDR3 has 16 amino acids. V shed 7 bases, J shed 1 base, and the junction held 10 bases outside the gene matches. The V gene's germline CDR1 is LNHDA and CDR2 SQIVND (reference sequence). CDR3 residues: CASTLRGTGSNYGYTF. The CDR3 bases are TGTGCCAGTACTCTCAGAGGGACAGGGAGTAACTATGGCTACACCTTC. Variable domain in full (rest from reference TRBV19 and TRBJ1-2): DGGITQSPKYLFRKEGQNVTLSCEQNLNHDAMYWYRQDPGQGLRLIYYSQIVNDFQKGDIAEGYSVSREKKESFPLTVTSAQKNPTAFYLCASTLRGTGSNYGYTFGSGTRLTVV.

J is TRBJ2-2 and V is TRBV6-5; 9 nucleotides align to TRBD1. V lost 0 bases to trimming and J lost 2 bases; unmatched junction nucleotides: 1. Germline lookup yields CDR1 MNHEY and CDR2 SVGAGI. The CDR3 loop spans 16 amino acids. The CDR3 protein is CASSYSQGANTGELFF. Written as DNA, the CDR3 is TGTGCCAGCAGTTACTCACAGGGGGCAAACACCGGGGAGCTGTTTTTT.

This chain uses TRBV5-1 with TRBJ2-7; a weak D match, TRBD2 (6 bases). V lost 4 bases, J lost 5 bases, and 13 bases lay in between. The length of the CDR3 is 13 residues. CDR1 SGHRS and CDR2 YFSETQ come from the germline V gene. The CDR3 DNA reads as TGCGCCAGCAGCCCTGGAGGGCGAAACGAGCAGTACTTC. It yields the protein CASSPGGRNEQYF.

This clone was observed a single time. The V gene is TRBV27, the J gene TRBJ1-1, with D uncertain. This CDR3 contains 13 residues. The germline gives CDR1 MNHEY, CDR2 SMNVEV (reference sequence). The V end was cut by 2 bases, the J end by 5 bases, with 9 bases between. CDR3 protein: CASSLGSWTEAFF. The CDR3 DNA is TGTGCCAGCAGTTTAGGGAGTTGGACTGAAGCTTTCTTT.

The chain combines TRBV7-9 with TRBJ1-2; D gene ambiguous. The germline V gene encodes CDR1 SEHNR and CDR2 FQNEAQ (reference sequence). This CDR3 spans 12 amino acids. V lost 7 bases and J lost 8, with 14 bases in between. The CDR3, as DNA: TGTGCCAGCACCGGGCCCGAGTCAGGCTACACCTTC. Its translation: CASTGPESGYTF. The full variable domain, with the rest looked up from reference TRBV7-9 and TRBJ1-2, is DTGVSQNPRHKITKRGQNVTFRCDPISEHNRLYWYRQTLGQGPEFLTYFQNEAQLEKSRLLSDRFSAERPKGSFSTLEIQRTEQGDSAMYLCASTGPESGYTFGSGTRLTVV.

This clone was found once. V is TRBV4-2 and J is TRBJ2-7; TRBD2 aligns across 13 bases. Per germline, CDR1 LGHNA and CDR2 YNFKEQ. The CDR3 extends over 17 amino acids. The V segment lost 3 bases and the J segment 3 bases; nucleotides outside the gene matches: 8. The CDR3 nucleotides read TGTGCCAGCAGCCATGAGGGACTAGCGGGGTCCGGCTACGAGCAGTACTTC. It is translated as CASSHEGLAGSGYEQYF.

The rearrangement uses TRBV7-3 and TRBJ2-1; 9 nucleotides agree with TRBD2. Looked up from germline, CDR1 is SGHTA and CDR2 is FQGTGA. J lost 5 bases, V lost 5 bases, and 7 bases had no gene match. The CDR3 has 15 amino acids. The CDR3 spells CASSAGGTQDNEQFF. The CDR3 DNA follows: TGTGCCAGCAGCGCGGGGGGGACTCAGGACAATGAGCAGTTCTTC.

V and J are TRBV14 and TRBJ2-3; D not certain. With 3 bases removed from V and 2 bases from J, the gap between germline ends came to 9 bases. Germline V CDR1 and CDR2: SGHDN, FVKESK. The CDR3 spans 14 residues. The CDR3 DNA sequence: TGTGCCAGCAGCCAGTACAGAACCACAGATACGCAGTATTTT. Its protein product is CASSQYRTTDTQYF.

The chain employs TRBV29-1 and TRBJ2-7; 8 positions agree with TRBD1. Germline assignment: CDR1 SQVTM and CDR2 ANQGSEA. V shed 8 bases and J 4 bases; nucleotides not matched to a gene: 10. The CDR3 contains 13 residues. The CDR3 nucleotides are TGCAGCACCAGGGGGCAGGGCCCATACGAGCAGTACTTC. This translates into CSTRGQGPYEQYF.

V is TRBV15 and J is TRBJ2-5; D gene unclear. V shed 0 bases and J shed 2 bases, with 7 bases lying between them. CDR1 and CDR2 (germline): LNHNV, YYDKDF (reference sequence). This CDR3 spans 14 amino acids. CDR3 sequence reads: CATSRDKLQETQYF. The CDR3, as DNA: TGTGCCACCAGCAGAGATAAACTACAAGAGACCCAGTACTTC. Combining the CDR3 with reference TRBV15 and TRBJ2-5 gives the whole variable domain DAMVIQNPRYQVTQFGKPVTLSCSQTLNHNVMYWYQQKSSQAPKLLFHYYDKDFNNEADTPDNFQSRRPNTSFCFLDIRSPGLGDTAMYLCATSRDKLQETQYFGPGTRLLVL.

This clone has a handful of counts. V usage is TRBV6-6 and J usage is TRBJ2-7; 12 bases agree with TRBD2. CDR1 is MNHNY, CDR2 SVGAGI, per germline (reference sequence). With 5 bases clipped from V and 6 bases from J, the junction kept 8 bases outside the gene matches. There are 15 residues in the CDR3. The chain's CDR3 is CASSALAGGPGEQYF. The CDR3 nucleotides read TGTGCCAGCAGTGCCCTAGCGGGAGGGCCGGGCGAGCAGTACTTC.

The V call is TRBV6-6, the J call TRBJ1-1; 10 bases are shared with TRBD1. The CDR3 loop spans 15 amino acids. Germline V gene lookup returns CDR1 MNHNY and CDR2 SVGAGI (reference sequence). V dropped 6 bases and J dropped 8; count of bases not matched to a gene: 12. CDR3 protein: CASRPATGGPGEAFF. CDR3 nucleotide sequence: TGTGCCAGCAGACCGGCGACAGGGGGCCCGGGAGAAGCTTTCTTT.

This sequence joins TRBV2 and TRBJ2-1, with TRBD1 as a possible D gene (6 bases). With 5 bases removed from V and 9 bases from J, the gap between germline ends came to 26 bases. The CDR3 extends over 17 amino acids. Looked up from germline, CDR1 is SNHLY and CDR2 is FYNNEI. CDR3 in amino acids: CASSPQRLTGTPSEQFF. The CDR3 nucleotides read TGTGCCAGCAGTCCTCAGAGACTAACCGGGACACCGTCTGAGCAGTTCTTC.

The chain recombines TRBV18 with TRBJ1-1; the D is unclear. CDR1 is KGHSH, CDR2 LQKENI, per germline. The germline V and J ends were trimmed by 2 bases and 6 bases, with 7 bases remaining between them. The CDR3 covers 12 residues. The CDR3 DNA follows: TGTGCCAGCTCACCAGGGCCAGCTGAAGCTTTCTTT. Its translation: CASSPGPAEAFF.

The rearrangement uses TRBV11-2 and TRBJ2-6; D is unresolved. The germline V and J ends were trimmed by 5 bases and 4 bases, with 12 bases remaining between them. The length of the CDR3 is 15 residues. Germline assignment: CDR1 SGHAT and CDR2 FQNNGV. CDR3 sequence (DNA): TGTGCCAGCAGCCGGAGAGTGCTGGGGGCCAACGTCCTGACTTTC. Translation: CASSRRVLGANVLTF.

This clone is a singleton in its sample. The chain couples TRBV10-3 to TRBJ1-5; 11 bases agree with TRBD1. The CDR3 is made up of 14 amino acids. V lost 4 bases and J lost 5; bases outside the gene matches: 1. The germline gives CDR1 ENHRY, CDR2 SYGVKD. CDR3 nucleotides: TGTGCCATCAGTGGGGACAGGGGGGATCAGCCCCAGCATTTT. This encodes CAISGDRGDQPQHF.

This chain joins TRBV6-5 and TRBJ2-5; 7 positions agree with TRBD2. V shed 2 bases, J shed 2 bases, and the junction held 2 bases outside the gene matches. There are 14 residues in the CDR3. Germline CDR1 is MNHEY and CDR2 is SVGAGI. CDR3 loop: CASSYSGVQETQYF. CDR3 nucleotides: TGTGCCAGCAGTTACAGCGGGGTACAAGAGACCCAGTACTTC.

The chain combines TRBV9 with TRBJ2-7, with 8 bases identical to TRBD2. Unmatched junction bases numbered 5, after V lost 1 base and J lost 2 bases. The CDR3 consists of 15 residues. The V gene's germline CDR1 is SGDLS and CDR2 YYNGEE. CDR3 sequence reads: CASSVSPGGPYEQYF. The CDR3 DNA reads as TGTGCCAGCAGCGTAAGTCCGGGGGGGCCCTACGAGCAGTACTTC.

This rearrangement joins TRBV4-2 to TRBJ1-2; the D gene is possibly TRBD1 (6 bases). The CDR3 has 13 residues. Trimming removed 7 bases at V and 7 bases at J, with 16 bases between. The germline CDR1 and CDR2 sequences are LGHNA and YNFKEQ. CDR3 DNA: TGTGCCAGCAAAGGGACGGGAGGGGGTGGCTACACCTTC. Encoded protein: CASKGTGGGGYTF.

CDR3 amino acids: CSVFLGRGEAFF. In DNA form, the CDR3 reads TGCAGCGTTTTCCTTGGGAGGGGTGAAGCTTTCTTT. This chain links TRBV29-1 with TRBJ1-1; D might be TRBD1 (5 bases). Germline V gene lookup returns CDR1 SQVTM and CDR2 ANQGSEA. V gave up 5 bases and J gave up 7 bases, with 14 bases separating them. The length of the CDR3 is 12 residues.

This clone was detected only a few times. The chain combines TRBV20-1 with TRBJ2-7; 7 nucleotides agree with TRBD2. V was clipped by 3 bases and J by 1 base; unmatched bases: 9. Germline CDR1 reads DFQATT; CDR2 reads SNEGSKA (reference sequence). The CDR3 has 15 residues. The CDR3 bases are TGCAGTGCTAGTGGGGGACGGGAGGATTCCTACGAGCAGTACTTC. Protein product: CSASGGREDSYEQYF.